This TCR beta chain was captured by sequencing in a study of shared clonotypes between healthy human individuals. Study findings and constraints: Although depth was large, rarefaction showed that sequencing of the sorted subsets was incomplete. In contrast to clonotypes shared by all four donors, non-shared clonotypes had lower generation probabilities.

Regarding this clone: Its antigen is unknown.

Using roughly 180 ng DNA, 30,000 or so T cell genomes, the sorted-subset replicate PCRs were run. Libraries were prepared by immunoSEQ multiplex PCR; TCRdb keeps only in-frame clonotypes and omits some of them. The sample holds a few hundred thousand clones, roughly 97% seen once. This CDR3 is 14 amino acids long. Germline V gene sequence: CDR1 SQVTM, CDR2 ANQGSEA. With 3 bases removed from V and 4 bases from J, the gap between germline ends came to 14 bases. The source is a woman in her twenties or thirties in good health. J is TRBJ2-3 and V is TRBV29-1; TRBD2 is a possible D gene (7 bases). The material sequenced was naive CD4+ T cells sorted from blood. The subset is: CD45RA+ positively selected. The CDR3 sequence: CSVDSGGGADTQYF. Written as DNA, the CDR3 is TGCAGCGTTGATAGCGGAGGGGGGGCAGATACGCAGTATTTT.